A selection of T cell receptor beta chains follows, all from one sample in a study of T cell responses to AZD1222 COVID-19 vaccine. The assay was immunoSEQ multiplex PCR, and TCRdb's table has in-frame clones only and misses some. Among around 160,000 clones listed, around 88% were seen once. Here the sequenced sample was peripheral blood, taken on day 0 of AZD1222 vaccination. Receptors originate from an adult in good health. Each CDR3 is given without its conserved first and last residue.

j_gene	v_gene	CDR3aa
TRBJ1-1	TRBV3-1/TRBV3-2	ASSQDRRVTEAF
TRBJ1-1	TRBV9	ASSEVQRAGTEAF
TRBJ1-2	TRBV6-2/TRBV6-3	ASSGTGDYGYT
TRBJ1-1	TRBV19	ASAGGRLNDTEAF
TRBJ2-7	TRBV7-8	ASSRSAYEQY
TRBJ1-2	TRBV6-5	ASSIRDGTNYGYT
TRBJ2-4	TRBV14	ASSQAINRGGNIQY
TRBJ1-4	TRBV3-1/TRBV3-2	ASSRGGTGNEKLF
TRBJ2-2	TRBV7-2	ASSPRRVNTGELF
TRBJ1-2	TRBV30	AWSVTAPNYGYT
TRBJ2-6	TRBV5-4	ASSSPNGANVLT
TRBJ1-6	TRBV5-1	ASSLAGQTGDSPLH
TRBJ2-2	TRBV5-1	ASRREAGELF
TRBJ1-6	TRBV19	ATRRDTDSNSPLH
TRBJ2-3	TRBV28	ASSTVGDTTDTQY
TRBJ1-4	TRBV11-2	ASSLGPGRGEKLF
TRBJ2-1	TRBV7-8	ASSLTVRAGNEQF
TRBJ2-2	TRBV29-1	SGGQINTGELF
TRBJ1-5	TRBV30	AWRKTGTGYNQPQH
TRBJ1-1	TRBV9	ASSVGRLNTEAF
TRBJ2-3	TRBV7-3	ASSPIGQTSTDTQY
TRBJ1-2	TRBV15	ATSRVGQSYGYT